Each of the 8 T cell receptor beta chains below was sequenced from the same sample in a study of CD8 T cells in ankylosing spondylitis. MiXCR was run by TCRdb on the 5' RACE reads, yielding one entry per CDR3 protein. Of around 150,000 distinct CDR3 sequences in the sample, about 16% are singletons; the top ten hold approximately 7.8%. The material sequenced was blood, either unsorted or a sorted T cell fraction (not recorded which). The receptors shown here come from a male donor with ankylosing spondylitis or in good health (not recorded which).

This clonotype has only a few counts. V and J are TRBV7-2 and TRBJ2-1; TRBD2 agrees at 13 bases. The CDR3 is 15 amino acids. Germline V lookup: CDR1 SGHTA, CDR2 FQGNSA. V lost 4 bases to trimming and J lost 9 bases; unmatched junction nucleotides: 6. DNA of the CDR3: TGTGCCAGCAGCTACGAGGGACTAGCGGGATTTGAGCAGTTCTTC. This codes for CASSYEGLAGFEQFF. Complete variable domain (other parts from reference TRBV7-2 and TRBJ2-1): GAGVSQSPSNKVTEKGKDVELRCDPISGHTALYWYRQSLGQGLEFLIYFQGNSAPDKSGLPSDRFSAERTGGSVSTLTIQRTQQEDSAVYLCASSYEGLAGFEQFFGPGTRLTVL.

This clonotype was detected only a few times. The rearrangement uses TRBV6-1 and TRBJ1-2; a weak D match, TRBD1 (6 bases). Germline V gene data show CDR1 as MNHNS and CDR2 as SASEGT. Between the trimmed V and J ends, which lost 9 bases and 6 bases, there was a span of 14 bases. The CDR3 extends over 12 amino acids. The CDR3 loop reads CASQQGYDGYTF. The CDR3 nucleotides are TGTGCCAGTCAACAGGGCTACGATGGCTACACCTTC.

This clonotype was recorded many times. This rearrangement joins TRBV7-8 to TRBJ2-7; perhaps TRBD2 as D (6 bases). The CDR3 is 16 amino acids. Germline values: CDR1 SGHVS, CDR2 FQNEAQ. Trimming removed 4 bases at V and 6 bases at J, with 22 bases between. The CDR3: CASSYLRDSKGLEQYF. The CDR3 coding sequence is TGTGCCAGCAGCTACCTCCGGGACTCAAAGGGACTCGAGCAGTACTTC.

The chain combines TRBV2 with TRBJ1-1; D is unclear. This CDR3 comprises 11 residues. V lost 6 bases and J lost 7, with 9 bases in between. CDR1 and CDR2 from the germline V gene are SNHLY and FYNNEI. CDR3 loop: CASSPLYEAFF. The CDR3 DNA reads TGTGCCAGCAGCCCCCTTTATGAAGCTTTCTTT.

This clonotype was recorded at least ten times. This sequence joins TRBV7-8 and TRBJ1-1; 7 positions match TRBD1. V was clipped by 5 bases and J by 0 bases; unmatched bases: 6. The germline V gene encodes CDR1 SGHVS and CDR2 FQNEAQ. This CDR3 is 15 amino acids long. CDR3 DNA sequence: TGTGCCAGCAGCAGGGGACAGCCCATGAACACTGAAGCTTTCTTT. It codes for CASSRGQPMNTEAFF. Based on the CDR3 plus reference TRBV7-8 and TRBJ1-1, the full variable domain is GAGVSQSPRYKVAKRGQDVALRCDPISGHVSLFWYQQALGQGPEFLTYFQNEAQLDKSGLPSDRFFAERPEGSVSTLKIQRTQQEDSAVYLCASSRGQPMNTEAFFGQGTRLTVV.

This clonotype was detected many times. This rearrangement joins TRBV3-1 to TRBJ2-3; TRBD2 aligns across 13 bases. The V segment lost 4 bases and the J segment 5 bases; nucleotides outside the gene matches: 0. The CDR3 loop spans 14 amino acids. Germline CDR1 reads LGHDT; CDR2 reads YNNKEL (reference sequence). CDR3 loop: CASSRTSGRDTQYF. In DNA, the CDR3 is TGTGCCAGCAGCCGGACTAGCGGGAGAGATACGCAGTATTTT.

As regards this clonotype: The germline gene is not matched at one end of the junction; a read error may be the cause. The V gene is TRBV20-1, the J gene TRBJ1-5, with D tentatively TRBD1 or TRBD2 (6 bases each). Judging by the DNA end, TRBJ2-3 fits better; the J call may be wrong. This CDR3 spans 16 amino acids. Per the germline V gene, CDR1 is DFQATT and CDR2 is SNEGSKA (reference sequence). The CDR3 loop is CCARDPAGQALQAQYF. CDR3 in DNA: TGCTGTGCTAGAGATCCTGCGGGACAAGCCTTGCAGGCCCAGTATTTT.

This clonotype occurred a few times. The chain recombines TRBV5-1 with TRBJ2-3; D possibly corresponds to TRBD1 (5 bases). V was shortened by 0 bases and J by 6 bases, with 14 bases between the two germline ends. There are 15 residues in the CDR3. Germline V gene lookup returns CDR1 SGHRS and CDR2 YFSETQ. CDR3 nucleotides: TGCGCCAGCAGCTTGGAGGCGGTGTCAGGGGATACGCAGTATTTT. It is translated as CASSLEAVSGDTQYF.